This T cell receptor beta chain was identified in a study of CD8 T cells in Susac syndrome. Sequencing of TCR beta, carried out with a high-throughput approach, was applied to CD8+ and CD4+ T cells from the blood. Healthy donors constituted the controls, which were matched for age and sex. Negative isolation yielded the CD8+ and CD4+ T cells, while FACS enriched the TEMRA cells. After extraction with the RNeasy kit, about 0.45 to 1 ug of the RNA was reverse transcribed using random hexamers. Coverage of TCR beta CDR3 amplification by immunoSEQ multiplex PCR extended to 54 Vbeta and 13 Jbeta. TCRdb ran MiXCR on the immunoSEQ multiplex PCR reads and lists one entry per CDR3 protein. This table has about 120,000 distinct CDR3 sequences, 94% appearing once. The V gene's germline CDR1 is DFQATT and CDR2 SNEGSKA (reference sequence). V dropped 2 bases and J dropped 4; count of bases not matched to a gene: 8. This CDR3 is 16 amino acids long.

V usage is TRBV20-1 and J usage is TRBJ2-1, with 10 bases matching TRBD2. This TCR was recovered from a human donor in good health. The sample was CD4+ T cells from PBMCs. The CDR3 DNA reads TGCAGTGCTAGAAAGCTGGGACTAGCGAGTTACAATGAGCAGTTCTTC. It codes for CSARKLGLASYNEQFF.